This entry features one TCR beta chain sequence. Its antigen is unknown. These data are taken from a study of T cell responses to AZD1222 COVID-19 vaccine. About the study: Pooling covered second doses at about 4 or about 12 weeks.

Study-wide results and limits: Across the whole spike, CD4 TCRs peaked at regions 160-218 and 743-854. Reports say nearly half of spike-specific TCRs go after unmutated variant regions. Among those given AZD1222, only five or six were seropositive at baseline.

Trimming removed 3 bases from V and 1 base from J; junction bases left unmatched: 3. CDR1 SGDLS and CDR2 YYNGEE come from the germline V gene. This CDR3 comprises 15 residues. Clones were sequenced by immunoSEQ multiplex PCR, and TCRdb holds only the in-frame ones, with some missing. Among some 94,000 clones listed, 70% to 90% were seen once. The receptor was derived from an adult in good health. The chain combines TRBV9 with TRBJ1-2; 10 nucleotides line up with TRBD1. This sample comprised peripheral blood, obtained on day 0 of AZD1222 vaccination. The CDR3 DNA sequence: TGTGCCAGCAGCGAGGGGACAGGGGTTAACTATGGCTACACCTTC. Protein sequence: CASSEGTGVNYGYTF.